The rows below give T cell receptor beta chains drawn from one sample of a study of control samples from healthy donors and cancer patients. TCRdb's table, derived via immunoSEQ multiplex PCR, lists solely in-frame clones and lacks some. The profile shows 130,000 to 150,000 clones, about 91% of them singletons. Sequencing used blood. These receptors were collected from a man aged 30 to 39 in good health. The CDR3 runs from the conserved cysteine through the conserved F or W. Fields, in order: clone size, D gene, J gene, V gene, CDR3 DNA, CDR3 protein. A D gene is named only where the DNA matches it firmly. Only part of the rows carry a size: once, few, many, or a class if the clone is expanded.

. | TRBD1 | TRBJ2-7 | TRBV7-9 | TGTGCCAGCAGCTCCCGGGACAGGGAGCGCGAGCAGTACTTC | CASSSRDREREQYF
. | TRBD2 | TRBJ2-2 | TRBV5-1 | TGCGCCAGCAGAGATCGGGGGGATAACACCGGGGAGCTGTTTTTT | CASRDRGDNTGELFF
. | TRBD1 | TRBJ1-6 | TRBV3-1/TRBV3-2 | TGTGCCAGCAGCCAAAGGGGGCGTACACCCCTCCACTTT | CASSQRGRTPLHF
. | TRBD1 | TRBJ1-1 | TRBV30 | TGTGCCTGGAGTCCTTTGACAGGGGGTAGAAACACTGAAGCTTTCTTT | CAWSPLTGGRNTEAFF
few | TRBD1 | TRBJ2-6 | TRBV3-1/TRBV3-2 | TGTGCCAGCAGCCCTCGGGACAGGGGGCGTGGGGCCAACGTCCTGACTTTC | CASSPRDRGRGANVLTF
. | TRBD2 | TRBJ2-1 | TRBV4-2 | TGTGCCAGCAGCCAAAAGGCGGCGGGGGGGCAGGGGCTGACCTCCTACAATGAGCAGTTCTTC | CASSQKAAGGQGLTSYNEQFF
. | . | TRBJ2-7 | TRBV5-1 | TGCGCCAGCAGCTTGGGCCAGGGTACGGGGTACGAGCAGTACTTC | CASSLGQGTGYEQYF
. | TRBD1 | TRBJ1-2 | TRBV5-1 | TGCGCCAGCAGCCCGGACAGGGGAGATGGCTACACCTTC | CASSPDRGDGYTF
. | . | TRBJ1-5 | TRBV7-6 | TGTGCCAGCAGCTTAGTCGGAGGGGGCAATCAGCCCCAGCATTTT | CASSLVGGGNQPQHF
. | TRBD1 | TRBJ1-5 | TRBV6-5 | TGTGCCAGCAGATCGCAGGGGGCCGATCAGCCCCAGCATTTT | CASRSQGADQPQHF
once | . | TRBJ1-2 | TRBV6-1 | TGTGCCAGCAGTGAATCCGTTAACTATGGCTACACCTTC | CASSESVNYGYTF
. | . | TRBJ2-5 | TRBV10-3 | TGTGCCATCAGTGGTCAGCGGGAGACCCAGTACTTC | CAISGQRETQYF
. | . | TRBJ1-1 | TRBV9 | TGTGCCAGCAGCGTAGTTGGTGGACAACTGAACACTGAAGCTTTCTTT | CASSVVGGQLNTEAFF
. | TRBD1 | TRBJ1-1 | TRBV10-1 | TGCGCCAGCAGGCCGGGACAGGCGAACACTGAAGCTTTCTTT | CASRPGQANTEAFF
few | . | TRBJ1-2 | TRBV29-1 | TGCAGCGTTGCCGACGGAGATGGCTACACCTTC | CSVADGDGYTF
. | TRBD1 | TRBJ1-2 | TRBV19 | TGTGCCAGTAGAAGGGACAGGTCCCCCTCTAACTATGGCTACACCTTC | CASRRDRSPSNYGYTF
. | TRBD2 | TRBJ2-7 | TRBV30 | TGTGCCTGGAGTGTATTGACTAGCGGGGCCTCCTACGAGCAGTACTTC | CAWSVLTSGASYEQYF
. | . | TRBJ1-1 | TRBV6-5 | TGTGCCAGCAGTTACTCCCCCGGGGGGGACACTGAAGCTTTCTTT | CASSYSPGGDTEAFF
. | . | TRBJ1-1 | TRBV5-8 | TGTGCCAGCAGCTTGTCCCGTGAAGCTTTCTTT | CASSLSREAFF
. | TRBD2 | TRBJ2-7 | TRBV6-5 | TGTGCCAGCAGTTATTCGGGGGGGAAATACGAGCAGTACTTC | CASSYSGGKYEQYF
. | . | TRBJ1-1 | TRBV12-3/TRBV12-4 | TGTGCCAGCAGTTTTGGGTTGAACACTGAAGCTTTCTTT | CASSFGLNTEAFF
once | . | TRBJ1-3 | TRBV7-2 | TGTGCCAGCAGCTTAGGGGTTGTGGCCTCTGGAAACACCATATATTTT | CASSLGVVASGNTIYF
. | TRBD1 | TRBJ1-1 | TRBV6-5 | TGTGCCAGCAGAGGGACAGAGAGGCTTGAAGCTTTCTTT | CASRGTERLEAFF
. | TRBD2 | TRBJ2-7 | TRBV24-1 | TGTGCCACCAGTGCTCTAGCGGGGTTCTACGAGCAGTACTTC | CATSALAGFYEQYF
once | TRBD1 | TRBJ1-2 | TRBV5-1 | TGCGCCAGCAGCCTCCTCCCGGGACAGTTTAACTATGGCTACACCTTC | CASSLLPGQFNYGYTF
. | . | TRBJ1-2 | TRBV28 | TGTGCCAGCAGTTTGGGCAGCGCTAACTATGGCTACACCTTC | CASSLGSANYGYTF
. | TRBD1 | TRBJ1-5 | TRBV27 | TGTGCCAGCAGGACAGGGGTTGGTCAGCCCCAGCATTTT | CASRTGVGQPQHF
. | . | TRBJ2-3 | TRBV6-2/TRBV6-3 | TGTGCCAGCAGTTACAGGACCCGGGGTAGCACAGATACGCAGTATTTT | CASSYRTRGSTDTQYF
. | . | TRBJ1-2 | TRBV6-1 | TGTGCCAGCAGTGAATTGGCACATAACTATGGCTACACCTTC | CASSELAHNYGYTF
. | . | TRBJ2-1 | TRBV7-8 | TGTGCCAGCAGCTTAGTTTCGGTCGGTAGCAGCGAGCAGTTCTTC | CASSLVSVGSSEQFF
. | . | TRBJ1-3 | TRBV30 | TGTGCCTGGAACCTTGGAAACACCATATATTTT | CAWNLGNTIYF
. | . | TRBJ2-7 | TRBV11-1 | TGTGCCAGCAGCTTATCCAGGGGCACCTACGAGCAGTACTTC | CASSLSRGTYEQYF
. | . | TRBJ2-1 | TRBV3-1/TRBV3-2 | TGTGCCAGCAGCCCCTTGGCGCACAATGAGCAGTTCTTC | CASSPLAHNEQFF
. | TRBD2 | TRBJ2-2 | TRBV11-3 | TGTGCCAGCAGCTTAGACCTCTGGGGGAGGGCGAACACCGGGGAGCTGTTTTTT | CASSLDLWGRANTGELFF
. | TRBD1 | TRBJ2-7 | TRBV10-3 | TGTGCCATCAGTGTTTTTGTTATTCGGGACAGCCGATACGAGCAGTACTTC | CAISVFVIRDSRYEQYF
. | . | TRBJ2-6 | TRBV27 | TGTGCCAGCAGTTCCACATGGGCTTCTGGGGCCAACGTCCTGACTTTC | CASSSTWASGANVLTF
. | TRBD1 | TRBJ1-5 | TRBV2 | TGTGCCAGCAGACAGGGGTTATCGTCCCGTCAGCCCCAGCATTTT | CASRQGLSSRQPQHF
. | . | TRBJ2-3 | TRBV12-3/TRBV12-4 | TGTGCCAGCAGTCATAGGGGGGATACGCAGTATTTT | CASSHRGDTQYF
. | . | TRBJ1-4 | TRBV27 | TGTGCCAGCAGTAAACAGGGCCTTGGGGAAAAACTGTTTTTT | CASSKQGLGEKLFF
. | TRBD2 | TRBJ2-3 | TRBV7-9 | TGTGCCAGCAGCCCTAGCGGGGTGAGCACAGATACGCAGTATTTT | CASSPSGVSTDTQYF
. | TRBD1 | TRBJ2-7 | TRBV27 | TGTGCCACCGGGACAGGGGGCCCTTACGAGCAGTACTTC | CATGTGGPYEQYF
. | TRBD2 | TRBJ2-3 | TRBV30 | TGTGCCTGGAGTTCTGTGGTCCTTGGGACTAGAGATACGCAGTATTTT | CAWSSVVLGTRDTQYF
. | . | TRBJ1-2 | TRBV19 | TGTGCCAGTAGTATACGGGGAGATGGCTACACCTTC | CASSIRGDGYTF
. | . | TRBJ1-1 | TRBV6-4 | TGTGCCAGCAGTGCCTCCGGGGGGTGGGATACTGAAGCTTTCTTT | CASSASGGWDTEAFF
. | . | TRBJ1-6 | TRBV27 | TGTGCCAGCAGTTATCAGGGCGGTAATTCACCCCTCCACTTT | CASSYQGGNSPLHF